The rows below give T cell receptor beta chains drawn from one sample of a study of cytomegalovirus exposure and HLA in healthy donors. Clones were sequenced by immunoSEQ multiplex PCR, and TCRdb holds only the in-frame ones, with some missing. This table has roughly 130,000 clones, less than 85% appearing once. The specimen was PBMCs. The receptor source for this set is a man between 18 and 35 years old in good health and CMV-seropositive. Both conserved end residues are part of each CDR3. A D gene is named only where the DNA matches it firmly. Clone size is given for some rows only: seen once, a few or many times, or a class if the clone is expanded.

size	D	V	J	DNA	CDR3
.	TRBD2	TRBV7-8	TRBJ2-1	TGTGCCAGCAGCCTAAGGACTAGCTCCAACAATGAGCAGTTCTTC	CASSLRTSSNNEQFF
once	TRBD2	TRBV7-7	TRBJ2-1	TGTGCTAGCAGCCCCGGACTAGCCTACAATGAGCAGTTCTTC	CASSPGLAYNEQFF
.	.	TRBV28	TRBJ2-7	TGTGCCAGCAGTTTGGCAGGTCTACTCTACGAGCAGTACTTC	CASSLAGLLYEQYF
.	TRBD1	TRBV6-5	TRBJ1-1	TGTGCCAGCAGTTCGGGACAGGGGGCCGGCACTGAAGCTTTCTTT	CASSSGQGAGTEAFF
once	TRBD1	TRBV7-3	TRBJ2-1	TGTGCCAGCAGCTTAAAAAGGACAGGGGACAATGAGCAGTTCTTC	CASSLKRTGDNEQFF
.	TRBD2	TRBV29-1	TRBJ2-5	TGCAGCGTTGTTGGGCTAGCGGGAGGGGAGACCCAGTACTTC	CSVVGLAGGETQYF
.	TRBD2	TRBV9	TRBJ2-7	TGTGCCAGCAGCTACTTAGGTAAGCGGGAGGGCCACGAGCAGTACTTC	CASSYLGKREGHEQYF
few	TRBD2	TRBV28	TRBJ2-1	TGTGCCAGCATAGCTAGCGGGAGGGCCCCTAGGTACAATGAGCAGTTCTTC	CASIASGRAPRYNEQFF
.	TRBD2	TRBV5-1	TRBJ2-1	TGCGCCAGCAGCTTGGGCGGGGGGCCCGGCAATGAGCAGTTCTTC	CASSLGGGPGNEQFF
.	TRBD1	TRBV7-2	TRBJ1-5	TGTGCCAGCAGCTGGCGGACAGGGGGCAATCAGCCCCAGCATTTT	CASSWRTGGNQPQHF
.	TRBD1	TRBV2	TRBJ2-3	TGTGCCAGCAAGGGGGCGAGGGATACGCAGTATTTT	CASKGARDTQYF
.	TRBD1	TRBV10-2	TRBJ2-7	TGCGCGTCAGGGGACAGGGGAGACCACGAGCAGTACTTC	CASGDRGDHEQYF
.	.	TRBV9	TRBJ2-7	TGTGCCAGCAACCGGCAGGGCAACTACGAGCAGTACTTC	CASNRQGNYEQYF
.	TRBD1	TRBV5-4	TRBJ1-1	TGTGCCAGCAGCTTGGTTGGGGGGACAGTGAACACTGAAGCTTTCTTT	CASSLVGGTVNTEAFF
few	.	TRBV28	TRBJ2-7	TGTGCCAGCAGCCCAATCGCGGGCCCTCAGGCCGAGCAGTACTTC	CASSPIAGPQAEQYF
.	.	TRBV5-1	TRBJ2-7	TGCGCCAGCAGCTCCGACAGGTCCTACGAGCAGTACTTC	CASSSDRSYEQYF
.	TRBD2	TRBV9	TRBJ2-3	TGTGCCAGCACCCGGACTAGCGGGAGCACAGATACGCAGTATTTT	CASTRTSGSTDTQYF
.	TRBD2	TRBV7-2	TRBJ2-1	TGTGCCAGCAGCCACAGCCTTGCTGGCGGGAGTAGGTCCAATGAGCAGTTCTTC	CASSHSLAGGSRSNEQFF
.	.	TRBV10-3	TRBJ1-5	TGTGCCACGTCTGGGAGGTCCACGCTGGTCCAGCCCCAGCATTTT	CATSGRSTLVQPQHF
once	TRBD2	TRBV27	TRBJ2-5	TGTGCCAGCAGTCGTGCGGGGGGCCCGAAGACCCAGTACTTC	CASSRAGGPKTQYF
.	TRBD2	TRBV30	TRBJ2-1	TGTGCCTGGAGTTACGGCGGGAGTTACAATGAGCAGTTCTTC	CAWSYGGSYNEQFF
.	TRBD1	TRBV4-1	TRBJ1-4	TGCGCCAGCAGCCACGACAGGACAGGGAAATCAACTAATGAAAAACTGTTTTTT	CASSHDRTGKSTNEKLFF
few	.	TRBV6-6	TRBJ1-4	TGTGCCAGCAGTTACTCTCAGGGGGAAAAACTGTTTTTT	CASSYSQGEKLFF
.	.	TRBV7-3	TRBJ1-3	TGTGCCAGCAGCTTACAGCGGGGAAACACCATATATTTT	CASSLQRGNTIYF
.	TRBD1	TRBV28	TRBJ2-5	TGTGCCAGCAGTATTCGACAGGGACAAGAGACCCAGTACTTC	CASSIRQGQETQYF
.	.	TRBV30	TRBJ1-1	TGTGCCTGGAGTGGGCCAGGGTGGGGGCGGACTGAAGCTTTCTTT	CAWSGPGWGRTEAFF
.	TRBD2	TRBV7-9	TRBJ2-7	TGTGCCAGCAGCCATACTAGCGGTTACGAGCAGTACTTC	CASSHTSGYEQYF
.	.	TRBV5-8	TRBJ1-2	TGTGCCAGCAGCCCCATAGGGCGGGATGGCTACACCTTC	CASSPIGRDGYTF
.	.	TRBV5-1	TRBJ1-4	TGCGCCAGCAGCTTGGTTTCGGGGGGTAAGGAAAAACTGTTTTTT	CASSLVSGGKEKLFF
.	.	TRBV15	TRBJ1-5	TGTGCCACCAGCAGACACCGGGGGGTTGATCAGCCCCAGCATTTT	CATSRHRGVDQPQHF
few	.	TRBV5-1	TRBJ2-6	TGCGCCAGCAGCTTGCCCCGGGGGGCGACCTCTGGGGCCAACGTCCTGACTTTC	CASSLPRGATSGANVLTF
.	TRBD2	TRBV9	TRBJ2-3	TGTGCCAGCAGCAAACGGATGATAGCGGGAGGGGGTCGGACAGATACGCAGTATTTT	CASSKRMIAGGGRTDTQYF